This TCR beta chain was retrieved from a study of identical twins. This CDR3 is built from 16 residues. V lost 6 bases to trimming and J lost 7 bases; unmatched junction nucleotides: 13. Germline CDR1 reads MNHNS; CDR2 reads SASEGT. TCRdb independently ran MiXCR on the 5' RACE reads; one entry per CDR3 protein. The data contain fewer than 550,000 distinct CDR3 sequences, around 15% of them singletons. This sample was also put to use in a study of yellow fever vaccine responses in identical twins.

The rearrangement joins TRBV6-1 to TRBJ2-1; 9 bases fit TRBD2. The receptor was derived from a woman aged 18-29 years in good health. Sequencing used CD4+ T cells sorted from blood. The CDR3 DNA sequence: TGTGCCAGCAGCCCAGGAGGGGCGGGAGGGCGGAATGAGCAGTTCTTC. This encodes CASSPGGAGGRNEQFF.